These 18 T cell receptor beta chains were sequenced from one sample in a study of shared clonotypes between healthy human individuals. Here immunoSEQ multiplex PCR was the method, and the copy in TCRdb shows in-frame clones only, minus some. Of a few million clones listed, approximately 96% are singletons. The material sequenced was naive CD4+ T cells sorted from blood. Subset noted: CD45RA+ positively selected. Receptors originate from a man between 18 and 35 years old in good health.

The chain has TRBV5-1 and TRBJ2-3; TRBD2 is a possible D gene (7 bases). This CDR3 has 15 residues. Trimming removed 4 bases at V and 2 bases at J, with 14 bases between. Germline CDR1 and CDR2: SGHRS and YFSETQ. In DNA form, the CDR3 reads TGCGCCAGCAGCCAAACTGGGGGGGCCACAGATACGCAGTATTTT. It codes for CASSQTGGATDTQYF.

This clone has only one observation. The chain is built from TRBV29-1 and TRBJ2-1; unclear D gene. Germline V gene sequence: CDR1 SQVTM, CDR2 ANQGSEA. The CDR3 covers 13 residues. Between the trimmed V and J ends, which lost 4 bases and 6 bases, there was a span of 13 bases. CDR3 amino acids: CSVVRPKGNEQFF. For the CDR3, the DNA is TGCAGCGTTGTACGTCCAAAGGGCAATGAGCAGTTCTTC.

This clone was seen a single time. The gene calls are TRBV25-1 and TRBJ2-5; TRBD1 aligns across 9 bases. The J call is uncertain, as TRBJ2-7 better fits the DNA end. CDR1 and CDR2 from the germline V gene are MGHDK and SYGVNS. The length of the CDR3 is 15 residues. The CDR3 loop reads CASSHLGQGMDEQYF. CDR3 in DNA: TGTGCCAGCAGTCACCTAGGACAGGGGATGGACGAGCAGTACTTC.

This rearrangement joins TRBV7-3 to TRBJ2-5, with D maybe TRBD2 (6 bases). The V gene lost 4 bases and the J gene lost 1 base, with 10 bases spanning the gap. The germline V gene has CDR1 SGHTA and CDR2 FQGTGA. The CDR3 runs to 14 residues. CDR3 DNA: TGTGCCAGCAGCTCGGGACTCCGCCAAGAGACCCAGTACTTC. Its protein is CASSSGLRQETQYF.

This clone appeared a single time. The rearrangement uses TRBV6-1 and TRBJ2-7, with 11 nucleotides matching TRBD2. The CDR3 is 14 amino acids. Germline-derived CDR1 and CDR2 are MNHNS and SASEGT. The V segment lost 10 bases and the J segment 3 bases; nucleotides outside the gene matches: 8. DNA of the CDR3: TGTGCCACCGGTACCGGGACTAGCGGCTACGAGCAGTACTTC. Translation gives CATGTGTSGYEQYF.

The chain employs TRBV10-1 and TRBJ2-7, with D possibly being TRBD1 (5 bases). The V end lost 6 bases, the J end lost 4 bases, and 10 bases lay between the germline ends. Looked up from germline, CDR1 is WNHNN and CDR2 is SYGVQD (reference sequence). The CDR3 loop spans 12 amino acids. CDR3 residues: CASRGPSYEQYF. The CDR3 DNA is TGCGCCAGCAGGGGGCCTTCTTACGAGCAGTACTTC.

V usage is TRBV13 and J usage is TRBJ2-5; D is undetermined. Trimming shortened V by 6 bases and J by 4 bases, and 6 bases separated the two germline ends. This CDR3 is built from 11 residues. Germline CDR1 and CDR2: PRHDT and FYEKMQ (reference sequence). The chain's CDR3 is CASRLGETQYF. The CDR3 DNA reads as TGTGCCAGCAGGTTGGGAGAGACCCAGTACTTC.

This clone was observed once. The rearrangement joins TRBV9 to TRBJ1-6; D call uncertain. The CDR3 is made up of 13 amino acids. The V gene lost 0 bases and the J gene lost 10 bases, with 8 bases spanning the gap. Germline-derived CDR1 and CDR2 are SGDLS and YYNGEE. The CDR3 sequence is CASSVGAESPLHF. The DNA for the CDR3 is TGTGCCAGCAGCGTAGGGGCAGAATCACCCCTCCACTTT.

The chain employs TRBV11-2 and TRBJ1-4, with D possibly TRBD1 on 5 matching bases. V was clipped by 4 bases and J by 5 bases, with 17 bases between them. The germline CDR1 and CDR2 sequences are SGHAT and FQNNGV. The CDR3 spans 16 residues. CDR3 nucleotides: TGTGCCAGCAGCTCACCCCCCGGGACGGGGAATGAAAAACTGTTTTTT. It is translated as CASSSPPGTGNEKLFF.

This chain uses TRBV5-1 with TRBJ2-3; 9 nucleotides line up with TRBD1. Unmatched junction bases numbered 5, after V lost 0 bases and J lost 3 bases. CDR1 and CDR2 from the germline V gene are SGHRS and YFSETQ. The CDR3 extends over 16 amino acids. CDR3 loop: CASSLDSGQGTDTQYF. The DNA for the CDR3 is TGCGCCAGCAGCTTGGATAGTGGACAGGGGACAGATACGCAGTATTTT. Combining the CDR3 with reference TRBV5-1 and TRBJ2-3 gives the whole variable domain KAGVTQTPRYLIKTRGQQVTLSCSPISGHRSVSWYQQTPGQGLQFLFEYFSETQRNKGNFPGRFSGRQFSNSRSEMNVSTLELGDSALYLCASSLDSGQGTDTQYFGPGTRLTVL.

This chain connects TRBV9 to TRBJ2-3; tentative D call: TRBD2 (5 bases). Germline lookup yields CDR1 SGDLS and CDR2 YYNGEE. This CDR3 has 17 residues. Trimming shortened V by 4 bases and J by 1 base, and 19 bases separated the two germline ends. CDR3 in amino acids: CASSLAPPAGGTDTQYF. The CDR3 nucleotides read TGTGCCAGCAGCCTGGCCCCTCCCGCGGGTGGCACAGATACGCAGTATTTT. Filled out from reference TRBV9 and TRBJ2-3, the complete variable domain reads DSGVTQTPKHLITATGQRVTLRCSPRSGDLSVYWYQQSLDQGLQFLIQYYNGEERAKGNILERFSAQQFPDLHSELNLSSLELGDSALYFCASSLAPPAGGTDTQYFGPGTRLTVL.

This chain links TRBV7-2 with TRBJ2-3, with D possibly TRBD2 on 6 matching bases. V was cut by 1 base and J by 4 bases, with 15 bases left in between. This CDR3 contains 16 residues. Germline V lookup: CDR1 SGHTA, CDR2 FQGNSA. Here the CDR3 DNA reads TGTGCCAGCAGCTTAGGGGACTCCAGATCCGCAGATACGCAGTATTTT. Amino acid sequence: CASSLGDSRSADTQYF.

The chain uses TRBV5-4 and TRBJ2-7, with TRBD2 matching 11 bases. The CDR3 is made up of 16 amino acids. Germline CDR1 reads SGHNT; CDR2 reads YYREEE (reference sequence). V lost 4 bases and J lost 0; bases outside the gene matches: 6. CDR3 protein: CASSALGTSGSYEQYF. The CDR3 coding sequence is TGTGCCAGCAGCGCCCTCGGGACTAGCGGCTCCTACGAGCAGTACTTC.

V is TRBV5-1 and J is TRBJ1-2; D is unresolved. This CDR3 is built from 14 residues. Trimming left V 5 bases short and J 4 bases short, with 15 bases between. Germline V CDR1 and CDR2: SGHRS, YFSETQ. The CDR3 protein is CASSQNIGSYGYTF. The CDR3, as DNA: TGCGCCAGCAGTCAAAACATCGGGAGCTATGGCTACACCTTC.

The chain has TRBV7-9 and TRBJ1-1; tentative D call: TRBD1 (5 bases). The CDR3 sequence is 12 residues long. The V gene lost 5 bases and the J gene lost 1 base, with 5 bases spanning the gap. Germline assignment: CDR1 SEHNR and CDR2 FQNEAQ (reference sequence). The CDR3 loop is CASSDRNTEAFF. The CDR3 nucleotides read TGTGCCAGCAGCGACAGGAACACTGAAGCTTTCTTT.

V is TRBV6-1 and J is TRBJ2-7; 11 nucleotides align to TRBD2. J gave up 3 bases and V 4 bases, and 8 bases lay outside the gene matches. The length of the CDR3 is 16 residues. Germline V gene data show CDR1 as MNHNS and CDR2 as SASEGT. CDR3 sequence: CASSAHFSGGVYEQYF. The CDR3 DNA follows: TGTGCCAGCAGTGCCCACTTTAGCGGGGGGGTCTACGAGCAGTACTTC.

This chain links TRBV2 with TRBJ2-5; 14 bases fit TRBD2. Germline CDR1 reads SNHLY; CDR2 reads FYNNEI. CDR3 length equals 17 residues. The V gene end was trimmed by 5 bases and the J gene end by 4 bases; junction bases not matched to a gene: 9. The CDR3 loop reads CASSRLAGGGFAETQYF. Written as DNA, the CDR3 is TGTGCCAGCAGTCGACTAGCGGGAGGGGGTTTCGCAGAGACCCAGTACTTC.

This clone was detected only once. The gene calls are TRBV12-5 and TRBJ2-2, with a tentative D call TRBD2 (5 bases). V lost 0 bases and J 3 bases, leaving 11 bases between the germline ends. CDR1 and CDR2 from the germline V gene are LGHNT and FRNRAP. The CDR3 has 16 amino acids. The CDR3 nucleotides are TGTGCTAGTGGTTTGGTGGGGTCGCGGGACACCGGGGAGCTGTTTTTT. Translated: CASGLVGSRDTGELFF.